A single sample gave rise to the 25 T cell receptor beta chains below, sequenced in a study of CD8 T cells in ankylosing spondylitis. TCRdb re-analysed the 5' RACE reads in MiXCR, keeping a single row per CDR3 protein. Seen here are about 240,000 distinct CDR3 sequences, approximately 9% observed once, and the top ten hold approximately 6.2%. The sample was blood, either unsorted or a sorted T cell fraction (not recorded which). These TCRs come from a male donor with ankylosing spondylitis or in good health (not recorded which).

This clonotype was counted a few times. This chain uses TRBV4-3 with TRBJ1-1; 8 positions match TRBD1. The germline V gene encodes CDR1 LGHNA and CDR2 YSLEER. Trimming took 1 base from V and 8 from J; bases not matched to a gene: 3. The CDR3 covers 13 residues. This chain's CDR3 is CASSQGDRGEAFF. The CDR3 nucleotides are TGCGCCAGCAGCCAAGGAGACAGGGGAGAAGCTTTCTTT.

This clonotype was picked up a small number of times. The chain employs TRBV5-1 and TRBJ2-2; 8 nucleotides agree with TRBD1. CDR3 length: 15 amino acids. The J segment lost 4 bases and the V segment lost 5 bases, leaving 7 bases of the junction unmatched. Germline V gives CDR1 SGHRS, CDR2 YFSETQ. CDR3 nucleotides: TGCGCCAGCAGTGACAGGGGCAAACCCACCGGGGAGCTGTTTTTT. It yields the protein CASSDRGKPTGELFF.

This clonotype was counted many times. CDR3 nucleotides: TGCGCCAGTAGTCTTAGGGGGGGGGTAACTGAAGCTTTCTTT. This codes for CASSLRGGVTEAFF. This chain connects TRBV5-1 to TRBJ1-1, with a possible D match to TRBD1 (6 bases). Deletions cut 8 bases from V and 5 bases from J, with 19 bases between. Germline-derived CDR1 and CDR2 are SGHRS and YFSETQ. This CDR3 comprises 14 residues.

In its sample, this clonotype was seen many times. V and J are TRBV9 and TRBJ1-2, with 7 bases identical to TRBD1. The trim removed 2 bases at V and 0 bases at J, leaving 4 bases unmatched. The CDR3 is 15 residues long. CDR1 and CDR2 (germline): SGDLS, YYNGEE. The CDR3 reads CASSVSTGANYGYTF. CDR3 sequence (DNA): TGTGCCAGCAGCGTTTCTACAGGGGCTAACTATGGCTACACCTTC.

This clonotype appeared a few times. The chain links TRBV27 to TRBJ2-2; D unresolved. This CDR3 region has 17 residues. Germline V CDR1 and CDR2: MNHEY, SMNVEV (reference sequence). V was pared by 7 bases and J by 5 bases, with 23 bases between. The CDR3: CASTLWLTDGMTGELFF. Here the CDR3 DNA reads TGTGCCAGCACCCTGTGGCTTACGGACGGAATGACCGGGGAGCTGTTTTTT.

This clonotype was seen ten or more times. This chain connects TRBV20-1 to TRBJ2-5; 9 bases are a match to TRBD1. V was pared by 3 bases and J by 3 bases, with 11 bases of the junction left unmatched. Germline V gives CDR1 DFQATT, CDR2 SNEGSKA (reference sequence). The CDR3 covers 16 residues. The CDR3, as DNA: TGCAGTGCTAGCCAGTGGTCCCGGGACAGGGAAGAGACCCAGTACTTC. Amino acids: CSASQWSRDREETQYF.

This clonotype was observed at least ten times. The chain carries TRBV29-1 and TRBJ1-1; D not certain. V was cut by 8 bases and J by 3 bases, with 16 bases left in between. Germline CDR1 SQVTM, CDR2 ANQGSEA. This CDR3 is 13 amino acids long. CDR3 sequence reads: CSSSPRLHTEAFF. CDR3 in DNA: TGCAGCTCCTCACCGAGACTTCACACTGAAGCTTTCTTT.

This clonotype was picked up many times. The V gene is TRBV5-1, the J gene TRBJ2-5; D possibly uses TRBD1 or TRBD2 (5 bases each). V dropped 5 bases and J dropped 2 bases, with 16 bases sitting between them. Germline values: CDR1 SGHRS, CDR2 YFSETQ. This CDR3 region has 15 residues. CDR3 nucleotides: TGCGCCAGCAGTCATTCCCAAGGGACGCAAGAGACCCAGTACTTC. Amino acid sequence: CASSHSQGTQETQYF.

This clonotype was observed many times. The rearrangement uses TRBV24-1 and TRBJ1-2; D is possibly TRBD1 (5 bases). V lost 3 bases and J lost 6, with 7 bases in between. Germline V gives CDR1 KGHDR, CDR2 SFDVKD. This CDR3 comprises 12 residues. The CDR3 reads CATSDGTDGYTF. For the CDR3, the DNA is TGTGCCACCAGTGATGGGACGGATGGCTACACCTTC.

There are a few counts of this clonotype. V usage is TRBV19 and J usage is TRBJ1-2; D is undetermined. The CDR3 has 13 residues. Trimming pared 3 bases from V and 6 bases from J, leaving 11 bases between. Per germline, CDR1 LNHDA and CDR2 SQIVND (reference sequence). This CDR3 reads CASSIMVRDGYTF. As DNA, the CDR3 is TGTGCCAGTAGTATCATGGTTAGGGATGGCTACACCTTC.

Many counts were recorded for this clonotype. V gene TRBV6-2 or TRBV6-3 combines with J gene TRBJ1-5, with 7 bases lining up with TRBD1. The CDR3 length is 15 residues. Trimming cost V 4 bases and J 1 base; bases outside gene matches: 4. CDR1 is MNHEY, CDR2 SVGEGT, per germline. CDR3 bases: TGTGCCAGCAGTTCCGGGACAGAGAGCAATCAGCCCCAGCATTTT. This codes for CASSSGTESNQPQHF.

This clonotype was seen at least ten times. CDR3 bases: TGTGCCAGCAGCCAAGAAGAGGGACAGGGCACTGAAGCTTTCTTT. Translating gives CASSQEEGQGTEAFF. The gene calls are TRBV4-2 and TRBJ1-1, with TRBD1 identical over 9 bases. Unmatched junction bases numbered 3, after V lost 0 bases and J lost 4 bases. The CDR3 covers 15 residues. Germline V gene data show CDR1 as LGHNA and CDR2 as YNFKEQ.

In its sample, this clonotype was seen many times. CDR3 region: CASTTGPARQPQHF. The CDR3 region has the DNA TGTGCCAGCACCACGGGTCCTGCCCGTCAGCCCCAGCATTTT. V usage is TRBV6-2 or TRBV6-3 and J usage is TRBJ1-5; no firm D call. The germline gives CDR1 MNHEY, CDR2 SVGEGT. Trimming left V 7 bases short and J 6 bases short, with 16 bases between. This CDR3 spans 14 amino acids.

The rearrangement links TRBV12-3 or TRBV12-4 to TRBJ2-7; unclear D gene. This CDR3 region has 14 residues. V gave up 3 bases and J gave up 4 bases, with 13 bases separating them. CDR3 protein: CASSFDSKGYEQYF. The CDR3 region has the DNA TGTGCCAGCAGTTTCGACTCAAAGGGTTACGAGCAGTACTTC.

The sample holds many counts of this clonotype. The gene calls are TRBV5-1 and TRBJ2-3; TRBD2 might be the D (6 bases). CDR1 SGHRS and CDR2 YFSETQ come from the germline V gene. The CDR3 has 14 residues. V gave up 1 base and J gave up 2 bases, with 8 bases separating them. The CDR3 DNA reads as TGCGCCAGCAGCTTGACTAGCTTCACAGATACGCAGTATTTT. Residues: CASSLTSFTDTQYF.

There are many counts of this clonotype. The chain is built from TRBV7-8 and TRBJ2-3; D not resolved. The CDR3 loop spans 16 amino acids. V shed 5 bases and J shed 2 bases, with 17 bases lying between them. The germline V gene encodes CDR1 SGHVS and CDR2 FQNEAQ. CDR3 loop: CASSTSHNIFTDTQYF. The CDR3 region has the DNA TGTGCCAGCAGCACGTCCCACAATATCTTCACAGATACGCAGTATTTT.

This clonotype has a count of ten or more. The chain joins TRBV18 to TRBJ1-5; D possibly corresponds to TRBD1 (6 bases). The germline V gene encodes CDR1 KGHSH and CDR2 LQKENI. The length of the CDR3 is 14 residues. V was clipped by 3 bases and J by 11 bases, with 17 bases between them. For the CDR3, the DNA is TGTGCCAGCTCACCCCCTCGGGGGCGGGGTACCCAGCATTTT. As protein: CASSPPRGRGTQHF. Looking up the rest from reference TRBV18 and TRBJ1-5 gives the full variable domain: NAGVMQNPRHLVRRRGQEARLRCSPMKGHSHVYWYRQLPEEGLKFMVYLQKENIIDESGMPKERFSAEFPKEGPSILRIQQVVRGDSAAYFCASSPPRGRGTQHFGDGTRLSIL.

The chain employs TRBV20-1 and TRBJ2-2; tentatively, D is TRBD2 (7 bases). The ends were cut back, 3 bases at V and 2 bases at J, with 13 bases in the middle. Germline CDR1 DFQATT, CDR2 SNEGSKA (reference sequence). The CDR3 contains 15 residues. The DNA for the CDR3 is TGCAGTGCTAGCTTTCCGGGGGGCAACACCGGGGAGCTGTTTTTT. Protein: CSASFPGGNTGELFF.

With respect to this clonotype: A single base separates this from a much larger clone, so it may be a read error. The gene calls are TRBV6-1 and TRBJ2-7; D gene uncertain. CDR3 length: 14 residues. Germline-derived CDR1 and CDR2 are MNHNS and SASEGT. CDR3 in amino acids: CPSSESVNSYEQYF. CDR3 nucleotide sequence: TGTCCCAGCAGTGAAAGTGTCAACAGCTACGAGCAGTACTTC.

This clonotype occurred many times. The chain carries TRBV12-3 or TRBV12-4 and TRBJ2-1, with D perhaps matching TRBD2 (6 bases). The V end lost 3 bases, the J end lost 8 bases, and 11 bases lay between the germline ends. This CDR3 is built from 13 residues. The CDR3 nucleotides are TGTGCCAGCAGTTTCGTCGCGGGATATGAGCAGTTCTTC. Translating gives CASSFVAGYEQFF.

This clonotype occurred many times. The chain links TRBV5-1 to TRBJ2-4, with D perhaps TRBD1 (5 bases). With 0 bases removed from V and 0 bases from J, the gap between germline ends came to 10 bases. CDR1 is SGHRS, CDR2 YFSETQ, per germline. This CDR3 has 16 amino acids. The CDR3 nucleotides read TGCGCCAGCAGCTTGGGCCAGGGCTTAGCCAAAAACATTCAGTACTTC. This translates into CASSLGQGLAKNIQYF.

This clonotype was counted ten times or more. The chain is built from TRBV5-5 and TRBJ1-1; a weak D match, TRBD1 (5 bases). The V gene lost 7 bases and the J gene lost 1 base, with 11 bases spanning the gap. The CDR3 is 13 residues long. The germline V gene encodes CDR1 SGHKS and CDR2 YYEKEE (reference sequence). The CDR3 protein is CASYSGTNTEAFF. The CDR3 region has the DNA TGTGCCAGCTACTCGGGGACGAACACTGAAGCTTTCTTT.

This clonotype was counted a few times. V is TRBV11-1 and J is TRBJ1-3, with D hard to call. This CDR3 spans 18 amino acids. From germline, CDR1 is SGHAT and CDR2 FQDESV (reference sequence). The ends were cut back, 1 base at V and 4 bases at J, with 20 bases in the middle. The DNA of the CDR3 is TGTGCCAGCAGCTTAGGGCTCGTTACTGGACCCTTGGGAAACACCATATATTTT. Translating it yields CASSLGLVTGPLGNTIYF.

The V and J genes are TRBV7-2 and TRBJ2-1; 8 bases agree with TRBD2. V lost 4 bases and J lost 10; bases outside the gene matches: 9. The CDR3 has 14 amino acids. CDR1 is SGHTA and CDR2 is FQGNSA in the germline V gene. The CDR3 bases are TGTGCCAGCAGCTCGGGACTAGTGGTGAGCGAGCAGTTCTTC. It is translated as CASSSGLVVSEQFF.

Concerning this clonotype itself: One base away lies a much larger clone, so this may be a sequencing read error. The CDR3 DNA follows: TGTGCCAGCAGCTTAACGGATCCTCAAGAGACCCAGTACTTC. It codes for CASSLTDPQETQYF. This chain uses TRBV7-3 with TRBJ2-5; D is ambiguous. This CDR3 comprises 14 residues. V was pared by 0 bases and J by 2 bases, with 7 bases between. CDR1 and CDR2 from the germline V gene are SGHTA and FQGTGA.